This note documents a single T cell receptor (beta chain) sequence. Its antigen is undetermined. This record comes from a study of T cells in placental villitis. CDR3 size: 13 residues. The germline V gene encodes CDR1 DFQATT and CDR2 SNEGSKA (reference sequence). The germline V and J ends were trimmed by 3 bases and 1 base, with 10 bases remaining between them. Several unmatched placentae had confirmed cytomegalovirus or Toxoplasma gondii villitis. This was the immunoSEQ v4 assay. Clones were read by immunoSEQ multiplex PCR, and TCRdb kept only the in-frame ones, dropping some. The sample lists about 5,900 clones, roughly 73% seen once, with 8% to 10% in the top ten. Regarding the study as a whole: This bulk method cannot assign sequences to subsets or to mother or fetus. Infectious CMV placentae carried more CMV-specific clones (less than 0.012) than villitis of unknown etiology (0.001).

The sequence derives from a human patient with infectious villitis; the placental T cells may come from both mother and fetus. Sequenced material: placental tissue containing maternal and fetal cells. The rearrangement uses TRBV20-1 and TRBJ2-7, with D tentatively TRBD1 (6 bases). In DNA form, the CDR3 reads TGCAGTGCTAGTTGGACAGAGTCCTACGAGCAGTACTTC. Translating it yields CSASWTESYEQYF.